These 25 T cell receptor beta chains were sequenced from one sample in a study of technical replicates of blood from four donors. Profiled with immunoSEQ multiplex PCR; TCRdb holds only in-frame clones, not every one. This table holds approximately 92,000 clones, 85% to 95% found once. Sequencing used T cells isolated from PBMCs. These receptors all stem from a human donor in good health.

The rearrangement uses TRBV5-1 and TRBJ2-5; 8 nucleotides match TRBD1. Germline-derived CDR1 and CDR2 are SGHRS and YFSETQ. Trimming at V came to 4 bases and at J to 5 bases, leaving 7 bases not matched to a gene. The CDR3 loop spans 14 amino acids. CDR3 nucleotides: TGCGCCAGCAGCGCTAGACAGGGGCCGGAGACCCAGTACTTC. Encoded protein: CASSARQGPETQYF.

The chain carries TRBV6-5 and TRBJ1-3; D is uncertain. Germline CDR1 is MNHEY and CDR2 is SVGAGI. This CDR3 spans 14 amino acids. V was pared by 5 bases and J by 0 bases, with 8 bases between. The CDR3 sequence is CASSLVSSGNTIYF. The CDR3 region has the DNA TGTGCCAGCAGTCTGGTTAGCTCTGGAAACACCATATATTTT.

The table lists this clone with a count of one. The chain employs TRBV18 and TRBJ1-2; 9 bases are shared with TRBD1. The germline V gene encodes CDR1 KGHSH and CDR2 LQKENI. CDR3 size: 15 residues. V lost 3 bases, J lost 4 bases, and 6 bases stayed unmatched. CDR3 in DNA: TGTGCCAGCTCACCCTGGACAGGGGTGATCTATGGCTACACCTTC. Translation: CASSPWTGVIYGYTF.

In DNA form, the CDR3 reads TGTGCCACCCATTTTGTCTATAGCAATCAGCCCCAGCATTTT. This sequence encodes CATHFVYSNQPQHF. V gene TRBV28 combines with J gene TRBJ1-5; D remains ambiguous. The CDR3 covers 14 residues. The germline V and J ends were trimmed by 10 bases and 0 bases, with 13 bases remaining between them. Germline loops: CDR1 MDHEN, CDR2 SYDVKM. The variable domain in full, completed from reference TRBV28 and TRBJ1-5, reads DVKVTQSSRYLVKRTGEKVFLECVQDMDHENMFWYRQDPGLGLRLIYFSYDVKMKEKGDIPEGYSVSREKKERFSLILESASTNQTSMYLCATHFVYSNQPQHFGDGTRLSIL.

This clone was observed once. This rearrangement joins TRBV25-1 to TRBJ2-7, with TRBD1 identical over 9 bases. Germline V CDR1 and CDR2: MGHDK, SYGVNS. This CDR3 is built from 15 residues. J gave up 5 bases and V 6 bases, and 11 bases lay outside the gene matches. CDR3 sequence: CASSKLLQGAHEQYF. Written as DNA, the CDR3 is TGTGCCAGCAGCAAACTATTACAGGGGGCCCACGAGCAGTACTTC.

The chain carries TRBV5-8 and TRBJ1-5; D is undetermined. The CDR3 is made up of 12 amino acids. In germline, CDR1 is SGHTS, CDR2 YDEGEE. The V end was cut by 1 base, the J end by 7 bases, with 6 bases between. CDR3 nucleotides: TGTGCCAGCAGCTTGATTCGGCAGCCCCAGCATTTT. Translation gives CASSLIRQPQHF.

The chain is built from TRBV7-2 and TRBJ2-3, with D unresolved. The germline CDR1 and CDR2 sequences are SGHTA and FQGNSA. The CDR3 has 14 amino acids. Trimming took off 0 bases at V and 0 bases at J, with 4 bases between the two ends. The CDR3 DNA reads as TGTGCCAGCAGCTTAGCGGAGAGCACAGATACGCAGTATTTT. It codes for CASSLAESTDTQYF. Full variable domain (missing parts from reference TRBV7-2 and TRBJ2-3): GAGVSQSPSNKVTEKGKDVELRCDPISGHTALYWYRQSLGQGLEFLIYFQGNSAPDKSGLPSDRFSAERTGGSVSTLTIQRTQQEDSAVYLCASSLAESTDTQYFGPGTRLTVL.

This chain uses TRBV25-1 with TRBJ1-2; no reliable D call. This CDR3 comprises 12 residues. V was cut by 5 bases and J by 4 bases, with 8 bases left in between. Germline V gene lookup returns CDR1 MGHDK and CDR2 SYGVNS. The CDR3: CASSRGSYGYTF. For the CDR3, the DNA is TGTGCCAGCAGTAGAGGGTCCTATGGCTACACCTTC.

The V and J genes are TRBV5-1 and TRBJ1-1; no clear D gene. The V end lost 7 bases, the J end lost 1 base, and 11 bases lay between the germline ends. Germline CDR1 SGHRS, CDR2 YFSETQ. This CDR3 is built from 13 residues. The CDR3 nucleotides read TGCGCCAGCTGGGCTACCTCGAACACTGAAGCTTTCTTT. It encodes CASWATSNTEAFF. Based on the CDR3 plus reference TRBV5-1 and TRBJ1-1, the full variable domain is KAGVTQTPRYLIKTRGQQVTLSCSPISGHRSVSWYQQTPGQGLQFLFEYFSETQRNKGNFPGRFSGRQFSNSRSEMNVSTLELGDSALYLCASWATSNTEAFFGQGTRLTVV.

Many counts were recorded for this clone. The chain links TRBV2 to TRBJ1-1; D possibly corresponds to TRBD1 (5 bases). This CDR3 has 13 residues. Germline lookup yields CDR1 SNHLY and CDR2 FYNNEI. Trimming took off 2 bases at V and 4 bases at J, with 8 bases between the two ends. CDR3 amino acids: CASSEQGGTEAFF. CDR3 nucleotides: TGTGCCAGCAGTGAACAGGGAGGCACTGAAGCTTTCTTT.

The chain joins TRBV2 to TRBJ1-1; D uncertain. In germline, CDR1 is SNHLY, CDR2 FYNNEI. This CDR3 comprises 12 residues. V was shortened by 10 bases and J by 7 bases, with 16 bases between the two germline ends. CDR3 in DNA: TGTGCCACCAATTGGCAATCCCTTGAAGCTTTCTTT. Translation gives CATNWQSLEAFF.

The chain combines TRBV30 with TRBJ2-5; 15 bases map to TRBD2. Per germline, CDR1 GTSNPN and CDR2 SVGIG (reference sequence). Losses at the gene ends were 2 bases for V and 5 bases for J; bases not matched to a gene: 6. This CDR3 contains 16 residues. The CDR3 here is CAWSTGLAGGGETQYF. The CDR3 DNA is TGTGCCTGGAGTACAGGACTAGCGGGAGGGGGGGAGACCCAGTACTTC.

The chain has TRBV10-2 and TRBJ2-5; 11 bases line up with TRBD2. CDR1 is WSHSY and CDR2 is SAAADI in the germline V gene. The CDR3 runs to 14 residues. Unmatched junction bases numbered 5, after V lost 6 bases and J lost 5 bases. The CDR3 DNA follows: TGCGCCAGCAGCCCTCTAGCGGGAGGCGAGACCCAGTACTTC. Translated: CASSPLAGGETQYF.

The chain uses TRBV2 and TRBJ1-1; D gene uncertain. Per germline, CDR1 SNHLY and CDR2 FYNNEI. The CDR3 loop spans 15 amino acids. Deletions cut 9 bases from V and 1 base from J, with 18 bases between. CDR3 coding DNA: TGTGCCAGTTCCATAACAATGAGGGAGAACACTGAAGCTTTCTTT. Its protein is CASSITMRENTEAFF.

The genes are TRBV30 and TRBJ1-2, with TRBD1 identical over 7 bases. The CDR3 is made up of 13 amino acids. V lost 3 bases, J lost 11 bases, and 12 bases stayed unmatched. Germline V CDR1 and CDR2: GTSNPN, SVGIG (reference sequence). The CDR3 region is CAWSVGQGGGYTF. The CDR3 DNA follows: TGTGCCTGGAGCGTGGGCCAGGGGGGTGGGTACACCTTC.

This chain joins TRBV9 and TRBJ2-7; TRBD1 matches 10 bases. Per germline, CDR1 SGDLS and CDR2 YYNGEE. The J segment lost 3 bases and the V segment lost 4 bases, leaving 4 bases of the junction unmatched. The length of the CDR3 is 14 residues. CDR3 sequence: CASSPGQGNYEQYF. For the CDR3, the DNA is TGTGCCAGCAGCCCGGGACAGGGGAACTACGAGCAGTACTTC.

The chain is built from TRBV2 and TRBJ2-3; 13 nucleotides agree with TRBD2. The CDR3 consists of 17 residues. CDR1 is SNHLY, CDR2 FYNNEI, per germline. Losses at the gene ends were 0 bases for V and 2 bases for J; bases not matched to a gene: 2. DNA of the CDR3: TGTGCCAGCAGTGAAGCCGGACTAGCGGGAGACACAGATACGCAGTATTTT. Its translation: CASSEAGLAGDTDTQYF.

The chain links TRBV27 to TRBJ2-1, with 8 bases identical to TRBD2. CDR3 length: 17 residues. Germline CDR1 MNHEY, CDR2 SMNVEV (reference sequence). V was pared by 4 bases and J by 3 bases, with 11 bases of the junction left unmatched. The CDR3 protein is CASSSYPRGGRYNEQFF. CDR3 coding DNA: TGTGCCAGCAGTTCATACCCCCGGGGGGGTCGCTACAATGAGCAGTTCTTC.

CDR3 bases: TGCAGTGCTAGAGATATCTATGAGCAGTTCTTC. Protein: CSARDIYEQFF. The chain links TRBV20-1 to TRBJ2-1; no definite D call. V was pared by 0 bases and J by 8 bases, with 5 bases between. This CDR3 has 11 amino acids. The germline V gene has CDR1 DFQATT and CDR2 SNEGSKA (reference sequence).

The chain employs TRBV7-8 and TRBJ2-3; D remains ambiguous. CDR3 length equals 16 residues. V was cut by 5 bases and J by 2 bases, with 17 bases left in between. CDR1 SGHVS and CDR2 FQNEAQ come from the germline V gene. The CDR3, as DNA: TGTGCCAGCAGCCTACGAGGTTCCCAAACCACAGATACGCAGTATTTT. Translation gives CASSLRGSQTTDTQYF.

The chain combines TRBV6-5 with TRBJ2-7, with D unclear. This CDR3 contains 12 residues. Germline V CDR1 and CDR2: MNHEY, SVGAGI. V lost 8 bases and J lost 3, with 11 bases in between. In nucleotides, the CDR3 is TGTGCCAGCGGTTTCTCCCGCTACGAGCAGTACTTC. Its protein is CASGFSRYEQYF.

In its sample, this clone was seen once. For the CDR3, the DNA is TGCGCCAGCGGAAAGACAGCGGGAGGGCTCAATGAGCAGTTCTTC. Translated, it gives CASGKTAGGLNEQFF. The chain employs TRBV10-1 and TRBJ2-1, with 10 bases aligning to TRBD2. With 8 bases clipped from V and 6 bases from J, the junction kept 10 bases outside the gene matches. Looked up from germline, CDR1 is WNHNN and CDR2 is SYGVQD (reference sequence). The CDR3 consists of 15 residues.

The V call is TRBV4-3, the J call TRBJ2-7; D is possibly TRBD2 (6 bases). Germline-derived CDR1 and CDR2 are LGHNA and YSLEER. This CDR3 spans 19 amino acids. With 4 bases removed from V and 0 bases from J, the gap between germline ends came to 25 bases. The CDR3 spells CASSPLHLARDGSSYEQYF. CDR3 DNA: TGCGCCAGCAGCCCCTTGCACCTGGCCCGGGACGGGAGCTCCTACGAGCAGTACTTC.

The chain links TRBV19 to TRBJ1-1; D might be TRBD1 (5 bases). The V gene's germline CDR1 is LNHDA and CDR2 SQIVND (reference sequence). CDR3 length: 18 residues. V lost 0 bases to trimming and J lost 1 base, with 18 bases between them. The CDR3 bases are TGTGCCAGTAGTATAGATGACAGCCACCTAAATCCGAACACTGAAGCTTTCTTT. Protein product: CASSIDDSHLNPNTEAFF.

This clone occurred once. Different DNA sequences within this sample yield the same CDR3. The J gene is TRBJ2-3, the V gene TRBV7-3, with no clear D. CDR1 and CDR2 from the germline V gene are SGHTA and FQGTGA. Trimming took off 2 bases at V and 1 base at J, with 4 bases between the two ends. The CDR3 has 13 amino acids. As DNA, the CDR3 is TGTGCCAGCAGCTTAGGAGGCACAGATACGCAGTATTTT. It specifies CASSLGGTDTQYF.